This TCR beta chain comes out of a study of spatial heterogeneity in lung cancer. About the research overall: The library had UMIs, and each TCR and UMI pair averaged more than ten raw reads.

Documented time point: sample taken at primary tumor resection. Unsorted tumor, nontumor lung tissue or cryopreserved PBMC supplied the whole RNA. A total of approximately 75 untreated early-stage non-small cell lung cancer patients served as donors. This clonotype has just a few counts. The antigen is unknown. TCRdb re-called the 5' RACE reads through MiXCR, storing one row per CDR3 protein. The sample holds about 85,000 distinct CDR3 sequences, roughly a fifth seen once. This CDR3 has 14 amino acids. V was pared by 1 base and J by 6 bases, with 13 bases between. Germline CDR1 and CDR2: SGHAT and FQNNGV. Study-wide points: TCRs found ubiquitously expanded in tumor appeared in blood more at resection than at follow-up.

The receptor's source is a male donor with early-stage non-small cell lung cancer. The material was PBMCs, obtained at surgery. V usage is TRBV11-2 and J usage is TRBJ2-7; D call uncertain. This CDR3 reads CASSLGGLSPEQYF. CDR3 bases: TGTGCCAGCAGCTTAGGTGGCCTCTCCCCCGAGCAGTACTTC. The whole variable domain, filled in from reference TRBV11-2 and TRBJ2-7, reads EAGVAQSPRYKIIEKRQSVAFWCNPISGHATLYWYQQILGQGPKLLIQFQNNGVVDDSQLPKDRFSAERLKGVDSTLKIQPAKLEDSAVYLCASSLGGLSPEQYFGPGTRLTVT.